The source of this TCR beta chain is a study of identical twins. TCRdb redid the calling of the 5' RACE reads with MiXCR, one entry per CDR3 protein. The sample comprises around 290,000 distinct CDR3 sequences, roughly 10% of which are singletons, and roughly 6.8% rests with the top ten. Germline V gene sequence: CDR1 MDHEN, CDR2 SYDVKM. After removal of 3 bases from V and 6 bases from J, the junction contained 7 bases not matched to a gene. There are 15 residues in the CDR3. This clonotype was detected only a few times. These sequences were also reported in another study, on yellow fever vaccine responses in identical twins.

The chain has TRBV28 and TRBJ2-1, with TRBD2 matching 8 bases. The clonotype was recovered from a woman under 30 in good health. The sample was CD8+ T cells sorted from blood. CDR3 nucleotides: TGTGCCAGCAGTTTGTTGACGGGAGGGGTCAATGAGCAGTTCTTC. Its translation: CASSLLTGGVNEQFF.